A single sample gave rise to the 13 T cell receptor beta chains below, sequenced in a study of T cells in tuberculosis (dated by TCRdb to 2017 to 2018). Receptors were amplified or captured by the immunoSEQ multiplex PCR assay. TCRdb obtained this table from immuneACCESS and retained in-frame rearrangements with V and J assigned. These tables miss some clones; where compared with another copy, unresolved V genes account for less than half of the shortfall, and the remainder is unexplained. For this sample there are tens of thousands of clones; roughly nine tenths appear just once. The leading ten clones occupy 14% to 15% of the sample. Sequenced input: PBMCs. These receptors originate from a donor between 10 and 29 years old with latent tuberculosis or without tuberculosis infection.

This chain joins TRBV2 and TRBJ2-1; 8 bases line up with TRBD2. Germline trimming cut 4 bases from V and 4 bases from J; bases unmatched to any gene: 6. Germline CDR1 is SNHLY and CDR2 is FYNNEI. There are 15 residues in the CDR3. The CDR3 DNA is TGTGCCAGCAGTGTCCGGGGGGGAGGGTACAATGAGCAGTTCTTC. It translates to CASSVRGGGYNEQFF.

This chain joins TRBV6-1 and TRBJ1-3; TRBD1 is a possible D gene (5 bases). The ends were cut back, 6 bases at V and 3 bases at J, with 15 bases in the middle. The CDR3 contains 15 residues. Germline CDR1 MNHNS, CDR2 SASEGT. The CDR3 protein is CASREGTWYGNTIYF. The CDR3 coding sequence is TGTGCCAGCAGGGAGGGGACCTGGTATGGAAACACCATATATTTT.

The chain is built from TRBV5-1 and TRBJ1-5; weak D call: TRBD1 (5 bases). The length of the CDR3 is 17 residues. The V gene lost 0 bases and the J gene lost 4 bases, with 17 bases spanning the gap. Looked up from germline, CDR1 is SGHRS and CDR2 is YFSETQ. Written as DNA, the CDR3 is TGCGCCAGCAGCTTGGGCCCTACAGTAGGGGATAATCAGCCCCAGCATTTT. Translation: CASSLGPTVGDNQPQHF.

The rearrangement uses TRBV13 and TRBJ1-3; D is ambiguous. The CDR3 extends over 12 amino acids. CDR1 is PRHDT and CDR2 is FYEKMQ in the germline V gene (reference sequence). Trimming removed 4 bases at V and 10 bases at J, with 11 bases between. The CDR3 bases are TGTGCCAGCAGCTCGACACCGGGGACCATATATTTT. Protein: CASSSTPGTIYF. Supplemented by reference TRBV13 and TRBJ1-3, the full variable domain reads AAGVIQSPRHLIKEKRETATLKCYPIPRHDTVYWYQQGPGQDPQFLISFYEKMQSDKGSIPDRFSAQQFSDYHSELNMSSLELGDSALYFCASSSTPGTIYFGEGSWLTVV.

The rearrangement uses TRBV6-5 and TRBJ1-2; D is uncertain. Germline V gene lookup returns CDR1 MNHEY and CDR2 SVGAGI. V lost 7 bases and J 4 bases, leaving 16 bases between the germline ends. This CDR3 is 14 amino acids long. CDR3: CASNRVQRSYGYTF. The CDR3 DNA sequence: TGTGCCAGCAATCGGGTGCAAAGGAGCTATGGCTACACCTTC.

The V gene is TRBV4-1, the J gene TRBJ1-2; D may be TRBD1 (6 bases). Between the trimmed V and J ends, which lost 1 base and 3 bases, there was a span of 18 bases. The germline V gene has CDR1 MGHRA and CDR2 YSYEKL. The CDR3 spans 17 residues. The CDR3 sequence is CASSQVNRVRSDYGYTF. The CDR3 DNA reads TGCGCCAGCAGCCAAGTTAACAGGGTAAGATCGGACTATGGCTACACCTTC.

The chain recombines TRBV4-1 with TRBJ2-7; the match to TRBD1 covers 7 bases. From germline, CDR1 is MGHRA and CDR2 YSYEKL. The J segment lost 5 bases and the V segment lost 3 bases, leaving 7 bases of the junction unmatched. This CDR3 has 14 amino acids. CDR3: CASSHWAGGNEQYF. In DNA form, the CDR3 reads TGCGCCAGCAGCCATTGGGCAGGGGGAAACGAGCAGTACTTC.

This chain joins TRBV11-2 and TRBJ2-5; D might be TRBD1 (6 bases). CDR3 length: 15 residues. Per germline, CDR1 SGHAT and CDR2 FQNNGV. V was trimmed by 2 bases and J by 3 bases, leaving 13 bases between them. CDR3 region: CASSLLLAGEETQYF. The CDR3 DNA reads TGTGCCAGCAGCTTACTTCTGGCAGGGGAAGAGACCCAGTACTTC.

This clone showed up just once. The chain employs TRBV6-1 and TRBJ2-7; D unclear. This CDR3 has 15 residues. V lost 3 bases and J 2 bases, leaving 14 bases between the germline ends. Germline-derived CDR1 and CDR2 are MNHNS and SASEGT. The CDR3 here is CASSDVSAYPYEQYF. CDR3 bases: TGTGCCAGCAGTGATGTAAGCGCCTATCCCTACGAGCAGTACTTC.

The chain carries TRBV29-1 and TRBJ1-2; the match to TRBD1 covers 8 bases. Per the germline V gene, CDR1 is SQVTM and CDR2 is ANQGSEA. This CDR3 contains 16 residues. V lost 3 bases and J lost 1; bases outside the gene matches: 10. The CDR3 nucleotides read TGCAGCGTTGAGTATCCGGGACAGGCACATAACTATGGCTACACCTTC. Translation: CSVEYPGQAHNYGYTF.

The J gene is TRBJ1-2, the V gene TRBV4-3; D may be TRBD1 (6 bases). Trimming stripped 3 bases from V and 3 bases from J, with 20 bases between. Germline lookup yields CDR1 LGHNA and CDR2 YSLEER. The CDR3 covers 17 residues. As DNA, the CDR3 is TGCGCCAGCAGCCAGGATATAACAGGGAGCTCGTACTATGGCTACACCTTC. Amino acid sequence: CASSQDITGSSYYGYTF.

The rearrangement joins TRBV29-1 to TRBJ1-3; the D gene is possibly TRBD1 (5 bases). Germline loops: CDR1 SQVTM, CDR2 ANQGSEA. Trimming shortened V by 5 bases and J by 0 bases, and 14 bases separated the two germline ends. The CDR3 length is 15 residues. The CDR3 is CSVQQEGYSGNTIYF. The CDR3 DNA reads TGCAGCGTTCAACAGGAGGGCTACTCTGGAAACACCATATATTTT.

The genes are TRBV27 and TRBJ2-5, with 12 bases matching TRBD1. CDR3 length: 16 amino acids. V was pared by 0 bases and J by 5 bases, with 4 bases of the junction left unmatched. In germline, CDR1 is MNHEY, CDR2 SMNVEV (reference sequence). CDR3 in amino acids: CASSLSGTGGAETQYF. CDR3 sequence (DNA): TGTGCCAGCAGTTTATCCGGGACAGGGGGCGCGGAGACCCAGTACTTC.